This T cell receptor (beta chain) emerged from a study of cytomegalovirus exposure and HLA in healthy donors. This CDR3 contains 12 residues. CDR1 is MDHEN, CDR2 SYDVKM, per germline. Primers: 60 Vbeta forward and 13 Jbeta reverse. This table comes from immunoSEQ multiplex PCR, and its TCRdb copy is limited to in-frame clones, with some not included. This table holds roughly 150,000 clones, about 70% found once. In regard to this clone: What it binds is unknown. One end of the junction is discordant with germline, which a read error may explain.

Notes on the study in general: Productive rates of about 90% or about 30% were seen for most TCR beta V segments in an earlier analysis. Immune exposure was documented only through CMV serostatus.

Sequencing input: PBMCs. This sequence originates from a male donor in good health and CMV-seronegative. The chain joins TRBV28 to TRBJ1-2; 7 bases align to TRBD1. The CDR3 here is CASSTRGPGQPF. CDR3 DNA sequence: TGTGCCAGCAGTACCCGCGGGCCGGGACAGCCCTTC.